This T cell receptor (beta chain) was recovered during a study of human T cells and chemical hapten exposure. In the study overall: The study traced per-sample TCR yield variation mainly to small differences in pooled library volumes.

There are 14 residues in the CDR3. Germline-derived CDR1 and CDR2 are GTSNPN and SVGIG (reference sequence). The ends were cut back, 2 bases at V and 4 bases at J, with 9 bases in the middle. The time point: pre-sensitization, week 0. Regarding treatment: therapeutic diphenylcyclopropenone sensitization with weekly scalp DPC. Patients had alopecia, were aged 18 to 70, and were not pregnant. Each cDNA molecule in the library carried unique molecular identifiers. As processed by the authors: Across samples, TCR counts had a median of about 93,000 and ranged from roughly 23,224 to 700,000. TCRdb recomputed calls from the RACE reads with MiXCR, one row per CDR3 protein. The V and J calls, along with clone size, are taken from TCRdb and not from the paper's own processing. The sample lists about 51,000 distinct CDR3 sequences, about a tenth seen once, with around 14% in the top ten.

The chain links TRBV30 to TRBJ2-6; weak D call: TRBD1 (7 bases). This clonotype was sampled from a woman between 40 and 50 years old with alopecia areata. Some clones in this sample may be carry-over from other donors' samples. The material was whole blood, obtained in connection with sensitization to the hapten diphenylcyclopropenone (DPC). The CDR3 DNA reads TGTGCCTGGAGTCAGGGGGGCGGGGCCAACGTCCTGACTTTC. This encodes CAWSQGGGANVLTF.